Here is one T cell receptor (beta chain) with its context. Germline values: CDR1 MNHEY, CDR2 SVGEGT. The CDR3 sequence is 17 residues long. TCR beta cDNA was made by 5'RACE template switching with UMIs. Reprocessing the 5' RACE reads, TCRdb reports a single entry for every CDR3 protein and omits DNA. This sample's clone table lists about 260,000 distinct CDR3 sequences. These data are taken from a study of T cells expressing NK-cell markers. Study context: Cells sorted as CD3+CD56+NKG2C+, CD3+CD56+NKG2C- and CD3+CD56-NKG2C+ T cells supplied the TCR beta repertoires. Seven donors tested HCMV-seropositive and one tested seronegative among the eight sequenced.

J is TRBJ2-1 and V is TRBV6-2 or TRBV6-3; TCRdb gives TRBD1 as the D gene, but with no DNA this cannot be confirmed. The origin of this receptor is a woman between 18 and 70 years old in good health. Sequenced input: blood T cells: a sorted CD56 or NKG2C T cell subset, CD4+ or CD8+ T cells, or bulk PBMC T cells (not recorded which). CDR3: CASTTKAGTNSYNEQFF.